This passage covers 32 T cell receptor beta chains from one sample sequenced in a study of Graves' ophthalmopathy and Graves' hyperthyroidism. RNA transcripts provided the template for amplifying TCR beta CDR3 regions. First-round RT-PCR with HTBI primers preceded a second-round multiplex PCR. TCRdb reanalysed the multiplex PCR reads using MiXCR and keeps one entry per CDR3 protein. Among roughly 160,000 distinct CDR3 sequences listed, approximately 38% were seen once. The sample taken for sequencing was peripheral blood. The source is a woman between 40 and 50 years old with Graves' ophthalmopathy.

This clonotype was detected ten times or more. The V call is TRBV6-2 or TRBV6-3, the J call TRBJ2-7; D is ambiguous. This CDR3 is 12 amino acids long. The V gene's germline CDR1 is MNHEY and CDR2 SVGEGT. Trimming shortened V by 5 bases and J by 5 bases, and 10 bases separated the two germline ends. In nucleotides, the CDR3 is TGTGCCAGCAGTGCGAGAAAGAACGAGCAGTACTTC. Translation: CASSARKNEQYF.

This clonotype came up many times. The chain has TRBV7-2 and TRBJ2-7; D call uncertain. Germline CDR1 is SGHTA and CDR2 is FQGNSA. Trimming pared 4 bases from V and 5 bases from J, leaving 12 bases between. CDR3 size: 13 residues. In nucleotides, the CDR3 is TGTGCCAGCAGCTCCCTCCGGGTGGACGAGCAGTACTTC. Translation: CASSSLRVDEQYF.

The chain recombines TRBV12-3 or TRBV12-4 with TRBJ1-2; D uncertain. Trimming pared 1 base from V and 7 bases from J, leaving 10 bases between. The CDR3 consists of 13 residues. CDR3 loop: CASSLGDSSGYTF. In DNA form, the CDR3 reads TGTGCCAGCAGTTTAGGGGATTCCTCTGGCTACACCTTC.

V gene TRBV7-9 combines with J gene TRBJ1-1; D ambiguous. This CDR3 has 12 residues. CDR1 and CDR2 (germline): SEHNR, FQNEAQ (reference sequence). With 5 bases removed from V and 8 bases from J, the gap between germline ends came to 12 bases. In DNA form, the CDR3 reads TGTGCCAGCAGCCTTTATGCGGCGGAAGCTTTCTTT. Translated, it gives CASSLYAAEAFF.

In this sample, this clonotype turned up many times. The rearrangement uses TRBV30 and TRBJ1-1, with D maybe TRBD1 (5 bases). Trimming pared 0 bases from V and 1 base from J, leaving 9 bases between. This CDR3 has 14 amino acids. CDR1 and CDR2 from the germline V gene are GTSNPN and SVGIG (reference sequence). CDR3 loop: CAWSVLTGNTEAFF. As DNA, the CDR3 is TGTGCCTGGAGTGTACTAACAGGGAACACTGAAGCTTTCTTT.

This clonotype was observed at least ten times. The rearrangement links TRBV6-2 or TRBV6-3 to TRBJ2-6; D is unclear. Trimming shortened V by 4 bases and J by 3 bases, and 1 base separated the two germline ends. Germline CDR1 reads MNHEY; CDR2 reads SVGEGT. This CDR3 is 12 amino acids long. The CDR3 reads CASSFGANVLTF. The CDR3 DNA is TGTGCCAGCAGTTTTGGGGCCAACGTCCTGACTTTC.

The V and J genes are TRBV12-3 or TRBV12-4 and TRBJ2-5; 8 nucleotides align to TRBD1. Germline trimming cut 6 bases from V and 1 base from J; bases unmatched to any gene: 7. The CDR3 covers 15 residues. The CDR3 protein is CASSSTGGPQETQYF. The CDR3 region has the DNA TGTGCCAGCAGCTCAACAGGGGGACCCCAAGAGACCCAGTACTTC.

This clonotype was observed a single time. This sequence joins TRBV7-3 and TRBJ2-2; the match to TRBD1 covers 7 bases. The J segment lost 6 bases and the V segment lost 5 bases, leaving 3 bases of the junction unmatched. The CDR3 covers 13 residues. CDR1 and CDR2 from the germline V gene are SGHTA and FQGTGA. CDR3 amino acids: CASSLDRAGELFF. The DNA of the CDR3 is TGTGCCAGCAGCCTCGACAGGGCCGGGGAGCTGTTTTTT.

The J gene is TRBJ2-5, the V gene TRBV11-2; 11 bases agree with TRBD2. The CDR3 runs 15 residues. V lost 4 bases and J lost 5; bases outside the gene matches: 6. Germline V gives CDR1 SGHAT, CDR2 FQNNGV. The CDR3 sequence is CASSSIAGGVETQYF. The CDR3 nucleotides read TGTGCCAGCAGCTCCATAGCGGGAGGGGTTGAGACCCAGTACTTC.

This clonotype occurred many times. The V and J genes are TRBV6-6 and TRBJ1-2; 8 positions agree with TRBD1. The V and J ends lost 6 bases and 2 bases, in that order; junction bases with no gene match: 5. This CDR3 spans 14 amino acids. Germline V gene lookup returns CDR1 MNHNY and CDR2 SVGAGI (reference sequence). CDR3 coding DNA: TGTGCCAGCAGGCAGGGGGCACTCAACTATGGCTACACCTTC. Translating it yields CASRQGALNYGYTF.

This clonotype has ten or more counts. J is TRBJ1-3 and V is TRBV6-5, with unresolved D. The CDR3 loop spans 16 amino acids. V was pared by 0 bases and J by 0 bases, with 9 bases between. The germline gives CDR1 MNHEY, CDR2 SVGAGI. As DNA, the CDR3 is TGTGCCAGCAGTTACTCCCCCAAGATCTCTGGAAACACCATATATTTT. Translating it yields CASSYSPKISGNTIYF.

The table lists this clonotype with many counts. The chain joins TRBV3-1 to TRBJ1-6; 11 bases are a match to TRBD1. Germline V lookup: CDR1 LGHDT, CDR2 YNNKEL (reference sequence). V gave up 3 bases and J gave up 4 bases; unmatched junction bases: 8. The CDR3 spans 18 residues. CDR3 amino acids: CASSHNSDRGHYNSPLHF. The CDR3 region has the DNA TGTGCCAGCAGCCATAACTCGGACAGGGGGCATTATAATTCACCCCTCCACTTT. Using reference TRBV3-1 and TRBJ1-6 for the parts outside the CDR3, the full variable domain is DTAVSQTPKYLVTQMGNDKSIKCEQNLGHDTMYWYKQDSKKFLKIMFSYNNKELIINETVPNRFSPKSPDKAHLNLHINSLELGDSAVYFCASSHNSDRGHYNSPLHFGNGTRLTVT.

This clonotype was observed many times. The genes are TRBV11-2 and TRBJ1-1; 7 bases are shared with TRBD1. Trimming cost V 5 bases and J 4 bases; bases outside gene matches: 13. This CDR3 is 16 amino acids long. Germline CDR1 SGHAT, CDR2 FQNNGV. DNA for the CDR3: TGTGCCAGCAGCCAATCACGGGCAGGGGGTTTCACTGAAGCTTTCTTT. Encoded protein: CASSQSRAGGFTEAFF.

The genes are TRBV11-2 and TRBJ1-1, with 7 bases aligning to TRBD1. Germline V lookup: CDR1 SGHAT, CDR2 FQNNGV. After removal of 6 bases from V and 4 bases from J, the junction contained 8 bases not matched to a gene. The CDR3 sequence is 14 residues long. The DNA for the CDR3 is TGTGCCAGCAGTCCCCACCAGGGGGGCACTGAAGCTTTCTTT. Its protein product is CASSPHQGGTEAFF.

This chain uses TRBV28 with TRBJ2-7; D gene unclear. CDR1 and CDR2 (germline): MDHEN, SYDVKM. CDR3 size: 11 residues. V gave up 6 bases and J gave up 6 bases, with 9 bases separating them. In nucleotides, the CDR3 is TGTGCCAGCAGAGAAGAGAGCGAGCAGTACTTC. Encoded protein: CASREESEQYF.

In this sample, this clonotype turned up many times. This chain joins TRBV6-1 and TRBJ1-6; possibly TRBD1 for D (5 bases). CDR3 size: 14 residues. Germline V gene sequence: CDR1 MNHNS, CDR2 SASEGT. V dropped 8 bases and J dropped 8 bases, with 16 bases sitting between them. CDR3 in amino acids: CASQLSGQDSPLHF. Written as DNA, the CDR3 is TGTGCCAGCCAACTATCAGGGCAAGATTCACCCCTCCACTTT.

The CDR3 DNA reads TGTGCCAGCAGCCACGGACTAGCGGGCCGGCAAGAGACCCAGTACTTC. Its translation: CASSHGLAGRQETQYF. The chain couples TRBV6-2 or TRBV6-3 to TRBJ2-5, with TRBD2 matching 11 bases. From germline, CDR1 is MNHEY and CDR2 SVGEGT. Trimming removed 6 bases from V and 2 bases from J; junction bases left unmatched: 8. The CDR3 spans 16 residues.

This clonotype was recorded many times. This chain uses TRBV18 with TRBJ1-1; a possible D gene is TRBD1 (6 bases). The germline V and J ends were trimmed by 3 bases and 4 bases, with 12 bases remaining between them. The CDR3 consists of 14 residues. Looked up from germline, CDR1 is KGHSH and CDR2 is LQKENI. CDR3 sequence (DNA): TGTGCCAGCTCACCTTCCCAGGGGAGCACTGAAGCTTTCTTT. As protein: CASSPSQGSTEAFF.

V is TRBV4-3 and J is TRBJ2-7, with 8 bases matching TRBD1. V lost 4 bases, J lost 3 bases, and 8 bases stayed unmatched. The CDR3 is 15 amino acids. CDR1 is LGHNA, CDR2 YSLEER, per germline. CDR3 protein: CASSPGQGGIYEQYF. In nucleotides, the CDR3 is TGCGCCAGCAGCCCCGGACAGGGTGGGATCTACGAGCAGTACTTC.

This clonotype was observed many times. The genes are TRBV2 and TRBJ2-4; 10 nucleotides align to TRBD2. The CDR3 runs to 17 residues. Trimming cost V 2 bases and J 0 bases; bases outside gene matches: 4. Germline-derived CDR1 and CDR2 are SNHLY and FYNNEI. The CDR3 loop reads CASSELAGVLAKNIQYF. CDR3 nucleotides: TGTGCCAGCAGTGAACTAGCGGGGGTTCTAGCCAAAAACATTCAGTACTTC.

The CDR3 region is CASSLPTGNTGELFF. DNA for the CDR3: TGTGCCAGCAGCTTGCCCACAGGGAACACCGGGGAGCTGTTTTTT. The chain couples TRBV7-8 to TRBJ2-2; possible D gene TRBD1, 5 bases. Trimming shortened V by 3 bases and J by 1 base, and 9 bases separated the two germline ends. Germline CDR1 SGHVS, CDR2 FQNEAQ. There are 15 residues in the CDR3. Filled out from reference TRBV7-8 and TRBJ2-2, the complete variable domain reads GAGVSQSPRYKVAKRGQDVALRCDPISGHVSLFWYQQALGQGPEFLTYFQNEAQLDKSGLPSDRFFAERPEGSVSTLKIQRTQQEDSAVYLCASSLPTGNTGELFFGEGSRLTVL.

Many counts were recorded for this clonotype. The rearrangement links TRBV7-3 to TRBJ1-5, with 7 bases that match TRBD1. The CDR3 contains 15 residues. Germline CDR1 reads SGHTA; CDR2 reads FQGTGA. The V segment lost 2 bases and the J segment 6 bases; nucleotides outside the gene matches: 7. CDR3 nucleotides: TGTGCCAGCAGCTTAGGATGGCAGGGGGGTCAGCCCCAGCATTTT. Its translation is CASSLGWQGGQPQHF.

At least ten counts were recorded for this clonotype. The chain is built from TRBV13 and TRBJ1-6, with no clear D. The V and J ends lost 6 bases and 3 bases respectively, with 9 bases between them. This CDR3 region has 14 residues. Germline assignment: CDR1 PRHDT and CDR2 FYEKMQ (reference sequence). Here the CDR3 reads CASRPGHYNSPLHF. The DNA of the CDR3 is TGTGCCAGCAGACCAGGCCACTATAATTCACCCCTCCACTTT.

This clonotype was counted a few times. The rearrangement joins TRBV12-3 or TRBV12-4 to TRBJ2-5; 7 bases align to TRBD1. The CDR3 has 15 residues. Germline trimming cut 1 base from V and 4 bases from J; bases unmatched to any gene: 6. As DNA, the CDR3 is TGTGCCAGCAGTTTAGACGAGGGGGCGGGAGAGACCCAGTACTTC. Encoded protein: CASSLDEGAGETQYF.

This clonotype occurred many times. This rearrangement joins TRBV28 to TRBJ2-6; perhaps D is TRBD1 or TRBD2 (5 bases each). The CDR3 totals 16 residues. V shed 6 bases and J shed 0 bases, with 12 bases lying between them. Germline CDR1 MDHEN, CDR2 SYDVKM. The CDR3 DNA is TGTGCCAGCAGAATGCAGAGGGGCTCTGGGGCCAACGTCCTGACTTTC. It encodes CASRMQRGSGANVLTF.

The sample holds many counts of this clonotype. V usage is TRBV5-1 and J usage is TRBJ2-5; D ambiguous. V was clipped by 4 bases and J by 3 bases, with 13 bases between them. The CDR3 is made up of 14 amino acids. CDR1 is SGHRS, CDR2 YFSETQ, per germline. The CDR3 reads CASSLWQDKETQYF. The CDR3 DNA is TGCGCCAGCAGCCTCTGGCAGGATAAAGAGACCCAGTACTTC.

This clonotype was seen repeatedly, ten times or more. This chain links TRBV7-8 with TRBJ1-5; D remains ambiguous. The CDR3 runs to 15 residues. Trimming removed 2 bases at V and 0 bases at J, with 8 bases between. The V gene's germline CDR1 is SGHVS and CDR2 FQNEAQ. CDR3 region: CASSLRSDSNQPQHF. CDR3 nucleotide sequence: TGTGCCAGCAGCTTACGCTCGGATAGCAATCAGCCCCAGCATTTT.

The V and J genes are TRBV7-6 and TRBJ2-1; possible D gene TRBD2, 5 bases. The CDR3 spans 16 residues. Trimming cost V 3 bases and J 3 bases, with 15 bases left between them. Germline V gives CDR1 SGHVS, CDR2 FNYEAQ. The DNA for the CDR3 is TGTGCCAGCAGCTTCTTGACGGGTGACTACTACAATGAGCAGTTCTTC. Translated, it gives CASSFLTGDYYNEQFF.

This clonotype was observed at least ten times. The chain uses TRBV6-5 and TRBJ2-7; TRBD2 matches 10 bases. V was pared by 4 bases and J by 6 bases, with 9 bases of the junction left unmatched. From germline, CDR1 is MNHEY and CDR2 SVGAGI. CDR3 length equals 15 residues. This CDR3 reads CASSSPGQREGEQYF. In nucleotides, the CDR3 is TGTGCCAGCAGTTCCCCTGGGCAGCGGGAGGGCGAGCAGTACTTC.

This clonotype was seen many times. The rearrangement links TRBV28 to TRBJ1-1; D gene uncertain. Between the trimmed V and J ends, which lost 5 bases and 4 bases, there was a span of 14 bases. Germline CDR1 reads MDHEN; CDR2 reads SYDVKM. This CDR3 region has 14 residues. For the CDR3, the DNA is TGTGCCAGCAGTGGCCACCTGGAGGGCACTGAAGCTTTCTTT. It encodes CASSGHLEGTEAFF. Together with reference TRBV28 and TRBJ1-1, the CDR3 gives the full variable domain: DVKVTQSSRYLVKRTGEKVFLECVQDMDHENMFWYRQDPGLGLRLIYFSYDVKMKEKGDIPEGYSVSREKKERFSLILESASTNQTSMYLCASSGHLEGTEAFFGQGTRLTVV.

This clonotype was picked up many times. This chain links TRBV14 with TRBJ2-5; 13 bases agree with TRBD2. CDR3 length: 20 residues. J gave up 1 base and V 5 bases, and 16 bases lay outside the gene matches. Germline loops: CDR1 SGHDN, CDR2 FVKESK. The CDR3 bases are TGTGCCAGCAGCTCCCTTCTTGGACTAGCGGGAGAGTTCCCCCAAGAGACCCAGTACTTC. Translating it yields CASSSLLGLAGEFPQETQYF.

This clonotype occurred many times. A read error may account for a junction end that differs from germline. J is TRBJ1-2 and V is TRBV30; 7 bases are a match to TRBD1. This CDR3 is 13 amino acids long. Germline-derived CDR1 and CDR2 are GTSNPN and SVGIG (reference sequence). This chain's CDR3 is CAWSVLVRGANLF. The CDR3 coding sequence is TGTGCCTGGAGTGTACTGGTCAGGGGGGCCAATCTCTTC.